A selection of T cell receptor beta chains follows, all from one sample in a study of CD8+ T cells in alopecia areata. The protocol was immunoSEQ multiplex PCR, while the TCRdb copy is restricted to in-frame clones and leaves out a portion. The repertoire holds around 100,000 clones, with about 70% as singletons. This sample comprised CD8+ T cells sorted from blood, obtained between weeks 43 and 45, from a patient treated with tofacitinib. The receptors derive from a human donor with alopecia areata. The CDR3 runs from the conserved cysteine through the conserved F or W. Fields, in order: V gene, J gene, clone size, D gene, CDR3 protein, CDR3 DNA. A D gene is named only where the DNA matches it firmly. Not every row has a clone size; where given, it reads once, few, many or a size class.

v_call: TRBV27; j_call: TRBJ1-2; clone_size: -; d_call: -; cdr3_aa: CASSVVTTEGTNYGYTF; cdr3_nt: TGTGCCAGCAGTGTCGTTACGACAGAGGGCACTAACTATGGCTACACCTTC
v_call: TRBV11-2; j_call: TRBJ1-2; clone_size: -; d_call: -; cdr3_aa: CASSLTVNYGYTF; cdr3_nt: TGTGCCAGCAGCTTGACAGTGAACTATGGCTACACCTTC
v_call: TRBV4-3; j_call: TRBJ2-3; clone_size: -; d_call: -; cdr3_aa: CASQDGPADTQYF; cdr3_nt: TGCGCCAGCCAGGACGGGCCGGCAGATACGCAGTATTTT
v_call: TRBV4-3; j_call: TRBJ2-3; clone_size: -; d_call: -; cdr3_aa: CASSQDSQNPSTDTQYF; cdr3_nt: TGCGCCAGCAGCCAAGATAGTCAGAATCCTAGCACAGATACGCAGTATTTT
v_call: TRBV10-2; j_call: TRBJ2-3; clone_size: few; d_call: TRBD2; cdr3_aa: CASSGLAGGVADTQYF; cdr3_nt: TGCGCCAGCAGCGGATTAGCGGGGGGGGTCGCAGATACGCAGTATTTT
v_call: TRBV4-3; j_call: TRBJ2-7; clone_size: -; d_call: TRBD2; cdr3_aa: CASSQGTSGGYEQYF; cdr3_nt: TGCGCCAGCAGCCAAGGGACTAGCGGGGGGTACGAGCAGTACTTC
v_call: TRBV30; j_call: TRBJ2-1; clone_size: -; d_call: TRBD2; cdr3_aa: CAWTSGGAWDEQFF; cdr3_nt: TGTGCCTGGACTAGCGGGGGGGCGTGGGATGAGCAGTTCTTC
v_call: TRBV23-1; j_call: TRBJ2-5; clone_size: few; d_call: -; cdr3_aa: CASSQSAGQETQYF; cdr3_nt: TGCGCCAGCAGTCAATCGGCAGGGCAAGAGACCCAGTACTTC
v_call: TRBV5-6; j_call: TRBJ2-1; clone_size: once; d_call: -; cdr3_aa: CASSLSVEQFF; cdr3_nt: TGTGCCAGCAGCTTGAGTGTCGAGCAGTTCTTC
v_call: TRBV5-6; j_call: TRBJ2-7; clone_size: -; d_call: -; cdr3_aa: CASSLGTSAYEQYF; cdr3_nt: TGTGCCAGCAGCTTAGGGACCAGTGCCTACGAGCAGTACTTC
v_call: TRBV10-2; j_call: TRBJ2-7; clone_size: -; d_call: -; cdr3_aa: CASSEGRYEQYF; cdr3_nt: TGCGCCAGCAGTGAGGGCCGATACGAGCAGTACTTC
v_call: TRBV27; j_call: TRBJ2-1; clone_size: few; d_call: TRBD2; cdr3_aa: CASSSGAGYDEQFF; cdr3_nt: TGTGCCAGCAGTTCGGGAGCGGGGTACGATGAGCAGTTCTTC
v_call: TRBV4-3; j_call: TRBJ1-2; clone_size: -; d_call: -; cdr3_aa: CASSQDFPGRGYGYTF; cdr3_nt: TGCGCCAGCAGCCAAGATTTCCCAGGGCGCGGTTATGGCTACACCTTC
v_call: TRBV5-6; j_call: TRBJ2-1; clone_size: -; d_call: -; cdr3_aa: CASTRGNEQFF; cdr3_nt: TGTGCCAGCACCCGGGGGAATGAGCAGTTCTTC
v_call: TRBV2; j_call: TRBJ1-1; clone_size: -; d_call: TRBD1; cdr3_aa: CASSDSPGTGDTEAFF; cdr3_nt: TGTGCCAGCAGTGATAGTCCCGGGACAGGGGACACTGAAGCTTTCTTT
v_call: TRBV29-1; j_call: TRBJ2-1; clone_size: -; d_call: TRBD2; cdr3_aa: CSVCLAGVSDEQFF; cdr3_nt: TGCAGCGTTTGCCTAGCGGGGGTTTCCGATGAGCAGTTCTTC
v_call: TRBV10-1; j_call: TRBJ2-2; clone_size: -; d_call: TRBD2; cdr3_aa: CASQAGLAGYPDGELFF; cdr3_nt: TGCGCCAGCCAAGCGGGACTAGCGGGCTATCCCGACGGGGAGCTGTTTTTT
v_call: TRBV7-2; j_call: TRBJ1-1; clone_size: -; d_call: TRBD1; cdr3_aa: CASSLTGGTEAFF; cdr3_nt: TGTGCCAGCAGCTTGACAGGGGGCACTGAAGCTTTCTTT
v_call: TRBV7-9; j_call: TRBJ1-4; clone_size: -; d_call: -; cdr3_aa: CASSLPKKGGDEKLFF; cdr3_nt: TGTGCCAGCAGCTTACCGAAGAAGGGGGGAGATGAAAAACTGTTTTTT
v_call: TRBV9; j_call: TRBJ2-1; clone_size: -; d_call: -; cdr3_aa: CASSVGLHNEQFF; cdr3_nt: TGTGCCAGCAGCGTAGGACTTCACAATGAGCAGTTCTTC
v_call: TRBV5-1; j_call: TRBJ2-3; clone_size: -; d_call: -; cdr3_aa: CASSLSTYTDTQYF; cdr3_nt: TGCGCCAGCAGCTTGTCAACCTACACAGATACGCAGTATTTT
v_call: TRBV5-1; j_call: TRBJ2-3; clone_size: -; d_call: TRBD2; cdr3_aa: CASSFGLADTDTQYF; cdr3_nt: TGCGCCAGCAGCTTCGGACTAGCGGACACAGATACGCAGTATTTT
v_call: TRBV29-1; j_call: TRBJ2-1; clone_size: -; d_call: TRBD2; cdr3_aa: CSVTPPSGGAYNEQFF; cdr3_nt: TGCAGCGTTACTCCCCCCAGCGGGGGGGCCTACAATGAGCAGTTCTTC
v_call: TRBV6-6; j_call: TRBJ2-7; clone_size: once; d_call: -; cdr3_aa: CASSSAYEQYF; cdr3_nt: TGTGCCAGCAGTTCTGCTTACGAGCAGTACTTC
v_call: TRBV30; j_call: TRBJ2-1; clone_size: -; d_call: -; cdr3_aa: CAWSTSTYEQFF; cdr3_nt: TGTGCCTGGAGCACTAGCACGTATGAGCAGTTCTTC
v_call: TRBV30; j_call: TRBJ2-7; clone_size: once; d_call: -; cdr3_aa: CAWSVGNSYEQYF; cdr3_nt: TGTGCCTGGAGTGTCGGGAACTCCTACGAGCAGTACTTC
v_call: TRBV10-3; j_call: TRBJ1-1; clone_size: -; d_call: -; cdr3_aa: CAIRERGDRNTEAFF; cdr3_nt: TGTGCCATCAGAGAAAGGGGGGACCGAAACACTGAAGCTTTCTTT
v_call: TRBV4-3; j_call: TRBJ1-6; clone_size: few; d_call: -; cdr3_aa: CASSQDVWDSPLHF; cdr3_nt: TGCGCCAGCAGCCAAGATGTTTGGGATTCACCCCTCCACTTT
v_call: TRBV19; j_call: TRBJ1-1; clone_size: once; d_call: -; cdr3_aa: CASSPGGAEAFF; cdr3_nt: TGTGCCAGTAGCCCCGGAGGGGCTGAAGCTTTCTTT
v_call: TRBV2; j_call: TRBJ2-2; clone_size: -; d_call: -; cdr3_aa: CASQVGGTGVTGELFF; cdr3_nt: TGTGCCAGCCAGGTTGGGGGGACTGGTGTCACCGGGGAGCTGTTTTTT
v_call: TRBV29-1; j_call: TRBJ1-2; clone_size: -; d_call: -; cdr3_aa: CSVEDNNYGYTF; cdr3_nt: TGCAGCGTTGAAGACAACAACTATGGCTACACCTTC
v_call: TRBV4-3; j_call: TRBJ1-5; clone_size: -; d_call: -; cdr3_aa: CASSQDRQLNQPQHF; cdr3_nt: TGCGCCAGCAGCCAAGATAGACAGCTCAATCAGCCCCAGCATTTT
v_call: TRBV7-8; j_call: TRBJ1-1; clone_size: once; d_call: -; cdr3_aa: CASSLVRETEAFF; cdr3_nt: TGTGCCAGCAGCTTAGTTCGGGAGACTGAAGCTTTCTTT
v_call: TRBV30; j_call: TRBJ1-2; clone_size: -; d_call: TRBD1; cdr3_aa: CAWDRDYGYTF; cdr3_nt: TGTGCCTGGGACAGGGACTATGGCTACACCTTC
v_call: TRBV19; j_call: TRBJ1-5; clone_size: few; d_call: -; cdr3_aa: CASSLGSNQPQHF; cdr3_nt: TGTGCCAGTAGTTTGGGGAGCAATCAGCCCCAGCATTTT
v_call: TRBV6-1; j_call: TRBJ1-6; clone_size: -; d_call: -; cdr3_aa: CASRDTQRSPLHF; cdr3_nt: TGTGCCAGCAGGGACACTCAGAGGTCACCCCTCCACTTT
v_call: TRBV9; j_call: TRBJ1-1; clone_size: -; d_call: -; cdr3_aa: CASSVGPLNTEAFF; cdr3_nt: TGTGCCAGCAGCGTAGGGCCCTTGAACACTGAAGCTTTCTTT
v_call: TRBV25-1; j_call: TRBJ1-1; clone_size: few; d_call: TRBD1; cdr3_aa: CASSDPGQGNTEAFF; cdr3_nt: TGTGCCAGCAGTGATCCGGGACAGGGGAACACTGAAGCTTTCTTT
v_call: TRBV5-5; j_call: TRBJ1-6; clone_size: -; d_call: -; cdr3_aa: CASSLLYPYSPLHF; cdr3_nt: TGTGCCAGCAGCTTGTTGTACCCTTATTCACCCCTCCACTTT
v_call: TRBV27; j_call: TRBJ1-2; clone_size: few; d_call: -; cdr3_aa: CASSPDKPSSYGYTF; cdr3_nt: TGTGCCAGCAGTCCGGACAAGCCTTCTAGCTATGGCTACACCTTC
v_call: TRBV7-8; j_call: TRBJ1-5; clone_size: -; d_call: -; cdr3_aa: CASSLGGVQPQHF; cdr3_nt: TGTGCCAGCAGCTTAGGAGGTGTTCAGCCCCAGCATTTT
v_call: TRBV6-5; j_call: TRBJ2-1; clone_size: once; d_call: TRBD2; cdr3_aa: CASRASGNEQFF; cdr3_nt: TGTGCCAGCAGGGCTAGCGGTAATGAGCAGTTCTTC
v_call: TRBV9; j_call: TRBJ1-1; clone_size: -; d_call: TRBD1; cdr3_aa: CASSAKTGAEAFF; cdr3_nt: TGTGCCAGCAGTGCCAAAACAGGGGCTGAAGCTTTCTTT
v_call: TRBV7-9; j_call: TRBJ2-1; clone_size: few; d_call: -; cdr3_aa: CASSLHGGYNEQFF; cdr3_nt: TGTGCCAGCAGCTTACACGGGGGATACAATGAGCAGTTCTTC
v_call: TRBV7-2; j_call: TRBJ2-7; clone_size: -; d_call: TRBD2; cdr3_aa: CASRTGLAVTYEQYF; cdr3_nt: TGTGCCAGCAGAACCGGACTAGCGGTTACCTACGAGCAGTACTTC